This T cell receptor beta chain was captured in a study of vaccination effects on CD4 cells after COVID-19. Only in-frame clones appear in the TCRdb table, and some are missing; sequencing was by immunoSEQ multiplex PCR. This sample has roughly 32,000 clones, with 72% found just once. The V and J ends lost 3 bases and 5 bases, in that order; junction bases with no gene match: 4. This CDR3 has 15 amino acids. Per germline, CDR1 MGHRA and CDR2 YSYEKL. Antigen-specific CD4+ T cells expanded by the ViraFEST assay with viral peptide pools were then sequenced. Upon completion of around ten days in culture, CD4+ T cells were isolated. Each participant was administered two doses of either the BNT162b2 or the mRNA-1273 vaccine. A remark on this clone: The antigen remains unidentified.

Sequences were derived from CD4+ T cells from PBMCs cultured with HCoV-229E spike peptides, sampled after COVID-19 vaccination. The chain joins TRBV4-1 to TRBJ2-1, with 10 bases identical to TRBD2. This sequence was found in a human donor who received a COVID-19 vaccine. CDR3: CASSQKREGDNEQFF. In DNA form, the CDR3 reads TGCGCCAGCAGCCAGAAGCGGGAGGGGGACAATGAGCAGTTCTTC.